This T cell receptor beta chain is drawn from a study of blood T cells in healthy people across ages. Study context: Template-switching capture recovered about one barcoded beta molecule per two T cells.

Primers used in a second PCR of about 7 to 12 cycles were a sample-barcoded 5' primer and a J-beta primer mix. TCRdb recomputed calls from the 5' RACE reads with MiXCR, one row per CDR3 protein. The data hold roughly 1.5 million distinct CDR3 sequences, with approximately 39% observed a single time. Healthy Russian Caucasian donors spanned ages roughly 6 to 100 years. Whole-study findings and limits: Per-million-T-cell TCR beta diversity fell roughly linearly with age. There was no known CMV status for donors, so expanded clonotype changes were possibly confounded.

The germline gives CDR1 LGHNA, CDR2 YSLEER. This CDR3 is 14 amino acids long. Details on this clonotype: The antigen remains undetermined.

The source material was blood. The origin of this receptor is a young woman in good health. The chain carries TRBV4-3 and TRBJ2-5; perhaps TRBD1 as D (6 bases). The end of the DNA aligns better with TRBJ2-7, so the J call may be wrong. CDR3 bases: TGCGCCAGCAGCCTTCGCGGCAGGGGCCACGAGCAGTACTTC. It is translated as CASSLRGRGHEQYF.